The sample holds many counts of the clone carrying this TCR beta chain. The record originates from a study of regulatory T cells in long-lasting Graves disease. Time point meaning: persistent/refractory GD, antithyroid drugs over 5 years with positive TRAb. RNA from PBMCs was the source of the TCR library. Arm-PCR of CDR3 regions with iRepertoire HTBI primers generated TCR beta libraries. TCRdb re-analysed the multiplex PCR reads in MiXCR, keeping a single row per CDR3 protein. The sample lists nearly 350,000 distinct CDR3 sequences, around 19% occurring once. This CDR3 spans 14 amino acids. Between the trimmed V and J ends, which lost 4 bases and 1 base, there was a span of 10 bases. CDR1 and CDR2 (germline): MNHNS, SASEGT.

This sequence joins TRBV6-1 and TRBJ2-5; perhaps TRBD2 as D (6 bases). The receptor's source is a female donor with Graves disease. The source material was peripheral blood mononuclear cells (PBMCs), sampled when the disease was refractory, from a patient treated with antithyroid drugs. CDR3 nucleotide sequence: TGTGCCAGCAGTGGGGACTCATTCCAAGAGACCCAGTACTTC. Its translation is CASSGDSFQETQYF.